Shown below are 28 T cell receptor beta chains from a single sample sequenced in a study of cytomegalovirus exposure and HLA in healthy donors. PCR was performed using 60 Vbeta and 13 Jbeta primers. Some clones are missing from TCRdb's copy, which holds only in-frame ones; the method was immunoSEQ multiplex PCR. The sample has about 160,000 clones, about three quarters seen once. Sequencing input: PBMCs. Every receptor here comes from a woman in her thirties in good health and CMV-seronegative.

The genes are TRBV7-9 and TRBJ2-4, with 9 nucleotides matching TRBD1. This CDR3 comprises 18 residues. Germline V lookup: CDR1 SEHNR, CDR2 FQNEAQ (reference sequence). V shed 3 bases, J shed 0 bases, and the junction held 9 bases outside the gene matches. The CDR3 nucleotides read TGTGCCAGCAGCTTGGGGGACAGGGAAGAGTTAGCCAAAAACATTCAGTACTTC. It specifies CASSLGDREELAKNIQYF.

Only a few counts were recorded for this clone. V is TRBV30 and J is TRBJ1-2; 8 bases agree with TRBD1. J gave up 6 bases and V 2 bases, and 11 bases lay outside the gene matches. This CDR3 contains 15 residues. Germline loops: CDR1 GTSNPN, CDR2 SVGIG (reference sequence). The CDR3 sequence: CAWSPNRGRGNGYTF. As DNA, the CDR3 is TGTGCCTGGAGTCCTAACAGGGGGAGAGGCAATGGCTACACCTTC.

The chain is built from TRBV6-5 and TRBJ2-5; TRBD2 matches 8 bases. The germline V gene has CDR1 MNHEY and CDR2 SVGAGI. Losses at the gene ends were 5 bases for V and 13 bases for J; bases not matched to a gene: 9. This CDR3 comprises 12 residues. The chain's CDR3 is CASSQAGDPWYF. The DNA of the CDR3 is TGTGCCAGCAGTCAAGCGGGGGACCCATGGTACTTC.

The chain combines TRBV19 with TRBJ1-1; D uncertain. Trimming took off 1 base at V and 10 bases at J, with 10 bases between the two ends. In germline, CDR1 is LNHDA, CDR2 SQIVND (reference sequence). This CDR3 comprises 12 residues. CDR3 in amino acids: CASSIAPSTAFF. In DNA form, the CDR3 reads TGTGCCAGTAGTATAGCCCCGAGCACAGCTTTCTTT.

This clone was detected a few times. The rearrangement uses TRBV29-1 and TRBJ2-3, with TRBD2 matching over 11 bases. In germline, CDR1 is SQVTM, CDR2 ANQGSEA. The CDR3 consists of 14 residues. Trimming removed 5 bases from V and 3 bases from J; junction bases left unmatched: 4. CDR3 region: CSVKLAGVTDTQYF. The CDR3, as DNA: TGCAGCGTTAAACTAGCGGGAGTAACAGATACGCAGTATTTT.

The rearrangement links TRBV28 to TRBJ2-1, with 11 bases matching TRBD2. The junction had 7 bases not matched to a gene; V was cut back by 4 bases and J by 8 bases. Germline assignment: CDR1 MDHEN and CDR2 SYDVKM. The CDR3 covers 15 residues. For the CDR3, the DNA is TGTGCCAGCAGTTCCCTGGGACTAGCGGATGATGAGCAGTTCTTC. Translating gives CASSSLGLADDEQFF.

The J gene is TRBJ2-7, the V gene TRBV28, with D possibly being TRBD1 (6 bases). The CDR3 is 15 amino acids. Deletions cut 8 bases from V and 2 bases from J, with 19 bases between. Looked up from germline, CDR1 is MDHEN and CDR2 is SYDVKM. CDR3 sequence (DNA): TGTGCCAGCTCCGAGGGGGACCAGGGCCCCTACGAGCAGTACTTC. Translating it yields CASSEGDQGPYEQYF.

This clone was observed once. The rearrangement uses TRBV19 and TRBJ2-2; a possible D gene is TRBD2 (7 bases). Germline V gene data show CDR1 as LNHDA and CDR2 as SQIVND (reference sequence). The ends were cut back, 5 bases at V and 3 bases at J, with 16 bases in the middle. This CDR3 is built from 16 residues. This chain's CDR3 is CASSPPGGLYTGELFF. CDR3 bases: TGTGCCAGTAGTCCCCCCGGGGGGCTGTACACCGGGGAGCTGTTTTTT.

This chain connects TRBV27 to TRBJ2-7; TRBD2 matches 11 bases. The V gene's germline CDR1 is MNHEY and CDR2 SMNVEV (reference sequence). The length of the CDR3 is 16 residues. J lost 7 bases, V lost 1 base, and 9 bases had no gene match. CDR3 protein: CASSLLLAGARREQYF. The CDR3 bases are TGTGCCAGCAGTTTATTACTAGCGGGGGCACGGAGGGAGCAGTACTTC.

This clone was seen a few times. The chain joins TRBV6-5 to TRBJ1-5, with D possibly TRBD1 on 6 matching bases. The CDR3 extends over 14 amino acids. Germline V gene lookup returns CDR1 MNHEY and CDR2 SVGAGI. Deletions cut 5 bases from V and 7 bases from J, with 15 bases between. CDR3 sequence reads: CASSEVGGMQPQHF. In nucleotides, the CDR3 is TGTGCCAGCAGTGAGGTTGGGGGCATGCAGCCCCAGCATTTT.

This clone was picked up a small number of times. The J gene is TRBJ2-5, the V gene TRBV4-3; possible D gene TRBD1, 6 bases. V dropped 2 bases and J dropped 1 base, with 17 bases sitting between them. Germline V CDR1 and CDR2: LGHNA, YSLEER. This CDR3 has 17 residues. CDR3 amino acids: CASSQHRSDRTQETQYF. The CDR3 DNA is TGCGCCAGCAGCCAACACAGATCGGACAGAACCCAAGAGACCCAGTACTTC.

This chain uses TRBV27 with TRBJ2-5, with 8 bases identical to TRBD1. The end of the DNA aligns better with TRBJ2-7, so the J call may be wrong. CDR3 length equals 13 residues. From germline, CDR1 is MNHEY and CDR2 SMNVEV (reference sequence). Written as DNA, the CDR3 is TGTGCCAGCAGCAATGACAGGGGCTACGAGCAGTACTTC. This encodes CASSNDRGYEQYF.

The chain recombines TRBV7-2 with TRBJ2-1; TRBD2 agrees at 9 bases. The CDR3 is made up of 16 amino acids. V was pared by 6 bases and J by 4 bases, with 10 bases of the junction left unmatched. CDR1 SGHTA and CDR2 FQGNSA come from the germline V gene. The CDR3 DNA sequence: TGTGCCAGCAGAACAAGCGGGACTAGCTCTTACAATGAGCAGTTCTTC. This codes for CASRTSGTSSYNEQFF. The full variable domain, in which reference TRBV7-2 and TRBJ2-1 provide the parts outside the CDR3, is GAGVSQSPSNKVTEKGKDVELRCDPISGHTALYWYRQSLGQGLEFLIYFQGNSAPDKSGLPSDRFSAERTGGSVSTLTIQRTQQEDSAVYLCASRTSGTSSYNEQFFGPGTRLTVL.

This clone turned up a few times. V gene TRBV6-1 combines with J gene TRBJ1-1; the match to TRBD1 covers 11 bases. The CDR3 is 14 residues long. Germline values: CDR1 MNHNS, CDR2 SASEGT. Trimming cost V 4 bases and J 5 bases; bases outside gene matches: 3. CDR3 bases: TGTGCCAGCAGTGTGGACAGGGGGCGGACTGAAGCTTTCTTT. Translated, it gives CASSVDRGRTEAFF.

The DNA for the CDR3 is TGTGCCAGCAGCTTAGATAGTGAGCAGTTCTTC. It is translated as CASSLDSEQFF. This chain links TRBV7-6 with TRBJ2-1, with D unresolved. The germline gives CDR1 SGHVS, CDR2 FNYEAQ. V was trimmed by 1 base and J by 9 bases, leaving 4 bases between them. There are 11 residues in the CDR3.

This chain links TRBV5-1 with TRBJ2-1; 9 bases map to TRBD1. Germline values: CDR1 SGHRS, CDR2 YFSETQ. The CDR3 loop spans 18 amino acids. The ends lost 4 bases at V and 3 bases at J; junction bases unmatched: 14. The CDR3 here is CASSLDRGTGPYYNEQFF. The DNA of the CDR3 is TGCGCCAGCAGCCTGGATCGCGGGACAGGGCCCTACTACAATGAGCAGTTCTTC. Complete variable domain (other parts from reference TRBV5-1 and TRBJ2-1): KAGVTQTPRYLIKTRGQQVTLSCSPISGHRSVSWYQQTPGQGLQFLFEYFSETQRNKGNFPGRFSGRQFSNSRSEMNVSTLELGDSALYLCASSLDRGTGPYYNEQFFGPGTRLTVL.

The V and J genes are TRBV9 and TRBJ2-3, with D possibly TRBD1 on 6 matching bases. V lost 0 bases, J lost 2 bases, and 10 bases lay in between. The CDR3 has 15 residues. From germline, CDR1 is SGDLS and CDR2 YYNGEE. The CDR3 reads CASSVGGQITDTQYF. CDR3 sequence (DNA): TGTGCCAGCAGCGTAGGTGGACAGATCACAGATACGCAGTATTTT.

The chain has TRBV4-1 and TRBJ2-2, with 9 bases fitting TRBD1. The CDR3 is made up of 15 amino acids. Trimming removed 4 bases from V and 2 bases from J; junction bases left unmatched: 2. Germline CDR1 and CDR2: MGHRA and YSYEKL. CDR3 protein: CASSRDRDNTGELFF. The CDR3 DNA follows: TGCGCCAGCAGCCGGGACAGGGACAACACCGGGGAGCTGTTTTTT.

The rearrangement links TRBV7-9 to TRBJ1-4; 7 nucleotides align to TRBD1. From germline, CDR1 is SEHNR and CDR2 FQNEAQ (reference sequence). With 5 bases clipped from V and 3 bases from J, the junction kept 12 bases outside the gene matches. The CDR3 extends over 17 amino acids. The CDR3 is CASSPSRTGAPNEKLFF. For the CDR3, the DNA is TGTGCCAGCAGCCCATCCCGAACAGGGGCCCCTAATGAAAAACTGTTTTTT.

As to this clone: The junction differs from germline at one of its ends, possibly a read error. The chain carries TRBV28 and TRBJ2-7, with D maybe TRBD2 (6 bases). This CDR3 has 16 residues. The germline V gene encodes CDR1 MDHEN and CDR2 SYDVKM. The CDR3, as DNA: TGTGCCAGTCTGACTAGAGGGCAGGCGTTAACCTACGAGCAGCACTTC. This encodes CASLTRGQALTYEQHF. Drawing the rest from reference TRBV28 and TRBJ2-7, the complete variable domain is DVKVTQSSRYLVKRTGEKVFLECVQDMDHENMFWYRQDPGLGLRLIYFSYDVKMKEKGDIPEGYSVSREKKERFSLILESASTNQTSMYLCASLTRGQALTYEQHFGPGTRLTVT.

The table lists this clone with a few counts. The gene calls are TRBV7-9 and TRBJ2-6; tentative D call: TRBD2 (5 bases). Deletions cut 4 bases from V and 1 base from J, with 11 bases between. The CDR3 consists of 16 residues. Germline CDR1 SEHNR, CDR2 FQNEAQ (reference sequence). The CDR3 DNA sequence: TGTGCCAGCAGCTCCCCACGGGAATCTGGGGCCAACGTCCTGACTTTC. Its translation: CASSSPRESGANVLTF.

V usage is TRBV30 and J usage is TRBJ2-2; 7 bases map to TRBD2. Germline trimming cut 0 bases from V and 6 bases from J; bases unmatched to any gene: 4. The germline gives CDR1 GTSNPN, CDR2 SVGIG (reference sequence). The length of the CDR3 is 14 residues. This CDR3 is CAWSVGGWAGELFF. The CDR3 nucleotides read TGTGCCTGGAGTGTGGGGGGGTGGGCCGGGGAGCTGTTTTTT.

The V call is TRBV27, the J call TRBJ2-1, with 11 bases aligning to TRBD2. The CDR3 has 16 residues. The J segment lost 7 bases and the V segment lost 0 bases, leaving 5 bases of the junction unmatched. Germline CDR1 and CDR2: MNHEY and SMNVEV (reference sequence). The CDR3 sequence is CASSLSGTSGVNEQFF. The DNA of the CDR3 is TGTGCCAGCAGTTTATCCGGGACTAGCGGAGTGAATGAGCAGTTCTTC.

The chain is built from TRBV2 and TRBJ2-7; 7 positions match TRBD2. Gene TRBJ2-5 matches the end of the DNA better, so the J call may be wrong. Germline loops: CDR1 SNHLY, CDR2 FYNNEI. The CDR3 consists of 12 residues. The CDR3 here is CASSVVAGTQYF. In nucleotides, the CDR3 is TGTGCCAGCAGTGTAGTAGCGGGGACCCAGTACTTC.

V is TRBV29-1 and J is TRBJ2-3; 9 nucleotides match TRBD1. The trim removed 8 bases at V and 4 bases at J, leaving 22 bases unmatched. Per the germline V gene, CDR1 is SQVTM and CDR2 is ANQGSEA. The CDR3 has 18 residues. The CDR3 reads CSSDLNQDRGLFADTQYF. The CDR3 DNA follows: TGCAGCTCAGACCTCAACCAGGACAGGGGATTGTTTGCAGATACGCAGTATTTT.

The rearrangement joins TRBV19 to TRBJ2-2, with D maybe TRBD1 (7 bases). Germline V gene sequence: CDR1 LNHDA, CDR2 SQIVND (reference sequence). The CDR3 has 14 residues. With 7 bases removed from V and 4 bases from J, the gap between germline ends came to 13 bases. The CDR3 loop is CASKNRGLTGELFF. The CDR3 bases are TGTGCCAGTAAGAACAGGGGACTCACCGGGGAGCTGTTTTTT.

The J gene is TRBJ1-1, the V gene TRBV19; tentatively, D is TRBD1 (5 bases). V was shortened by 5 bases and J by 4 bases, with 11 bases between the two germline ends. CDR1 and CDR2 from the germline V gene are LNHDA and SQIVND (reference sequence). The CDR3 covers 13 residues. CDR3 DNA sequence: TGTGCCAGTAGTGGGCAGGGAAGCACTGAAGCTTTCTTT. It specifies CASSGQGSTEAFF.

V is TRBV9 and J is TRBJ1-1; TRBD1 aligns across 8 bases. Per the germline V gene, CDR1 is SGDLS and CDR2 is YYNGEE. V shed 0 bases and J 1 base; nucleotides not matched to a gene: 5. The CDR3 sequence is 16 residues long. CDR3 in DNA: TGTGCCAGCAGCGTAGGCCAGGGGGCCCCGAACACTGAAGCTTTCTTT. Translated: CASSVGQGAPNTEAFF.